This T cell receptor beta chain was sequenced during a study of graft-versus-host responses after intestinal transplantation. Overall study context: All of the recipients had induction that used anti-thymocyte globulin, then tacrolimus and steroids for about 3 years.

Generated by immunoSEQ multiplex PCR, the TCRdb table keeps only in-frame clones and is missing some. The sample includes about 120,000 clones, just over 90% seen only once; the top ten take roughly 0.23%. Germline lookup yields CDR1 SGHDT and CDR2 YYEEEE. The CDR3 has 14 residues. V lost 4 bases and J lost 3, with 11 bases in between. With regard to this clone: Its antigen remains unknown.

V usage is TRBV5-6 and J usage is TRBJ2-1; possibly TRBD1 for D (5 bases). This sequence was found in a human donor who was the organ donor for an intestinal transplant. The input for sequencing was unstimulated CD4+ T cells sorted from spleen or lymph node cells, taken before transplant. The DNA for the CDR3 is TGTGCCAGCAGCCCAGACAGATACTACAATGAGCAGTTCTTC. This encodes CASSPDRYYNEQFF.